This TCR beta chain is drawn from a study of T cell responses to AZD1222 COVID-19 vaccine. General study results and limits: Along spike, vaccine-associated CD4 TCRs were found throughout, with dominance at 160-218 and 743-854. Reportedly, nearly half the spike-specific TCRs target unmutated variant regions. Baseline seropositivity characterized only a handful of AZD1222 recipients.

Comments on this clone: Its antigen remains unidentified.

V was shortened by 5 bases and J by 4 bases, with 9 bases between the two germline ends. This CDR3 has 12 amino acids. Clones were read by immunoSEQ multiplex PCR, and TCRdb kept only the in-frame ones, dropping some. The data contain about 140,000 clones, about 90% of them singletons. The sequence was obtained from an adult in good health. The specimen was peripheral blood, collected on day 0 of AZD1222 vaccination. The J gene is TRBJ2-7, the V gene TRBV23-1; D uncertain. TRBV23-1 carries the ORF label, with uncertain function. The CDR3 region is CASSMGPYEQYF. In DNA form, the CDR3 reads TGCGCCAGCAGTATGGGCCCGTACGAGCAGTACTTC.